This TCR beta chain was recovered during a study of shared clonotypes between healthy human individuals. All of the donors resided in Nashville, Tennessee, and each was a Caucasian adult. Generated by immunoSEQ multiplex PCR, the TCRdb table keeps only in-frame clones and is missing some. The sample carries about 380,000 clones, approximately 96% recorded once. The J segment lost 0 bases and the V segment lost 2 bases, leaving 7 bases of the junction unmatched. This CDR3 has 17 residues. Germline lookup yields CDR1 SGHAT and CDR2 FQNNGV. The chain combines TRBV11-2 with TRBJ2-7; 10 bases map to TRBD1. The TCR comes from a man aged 25 to 45 in good health. The sample comprised memory CD8+ T cells sorted from blood. Subset noted: CD45RO+ cells pooled with CCR7-negative TemRA cells. The CDR3 region is CASSLMGQGWSSYEQYF. The CDR3 nucleotides are TGTGCCAGCAGCTTAATGGGACAGGGGTGGAGCTCCTACGAGCAGTACTTC.